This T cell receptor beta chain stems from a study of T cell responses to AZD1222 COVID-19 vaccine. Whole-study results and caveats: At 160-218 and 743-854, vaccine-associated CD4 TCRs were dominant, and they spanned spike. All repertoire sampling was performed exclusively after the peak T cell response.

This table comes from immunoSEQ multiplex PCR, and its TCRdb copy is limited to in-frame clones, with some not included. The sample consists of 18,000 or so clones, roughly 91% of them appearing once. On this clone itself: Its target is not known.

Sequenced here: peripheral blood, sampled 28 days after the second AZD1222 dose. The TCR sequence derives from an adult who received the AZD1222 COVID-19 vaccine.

CDR3 residues: CAWSYGGGYEQYF. In DNA form, the CDR3 reads TGTGCCTGGAGTTACGGGGGCGGTTACGAGCAGTACTTC. The V call is TRBV30, the J call TRBJ2-7; possibly TRBD1 or TRBD2 for D (6 bases each). The CDR3 covers 13 residues. CDR1 GTSNPN and CDR2 SVGIG come from the germline V gene (reference sequence). Trimming shortened V by 2 bases and J by 4 bases, and 12 bases separated the two germline ends.